This is a list of T cell receptor beta chains from one sample in a study of human T cells and chemical hapten exposure. MiXCR, applied by TCRdb to the reads, yields one record per CDR3 protein. The sample carries about 120,000 distinct CDR3 sequences, over 7% recorded once. Sequenced sample: whole blood. These receptor sequences come from a human donor in good health. Some clones in this sample may be carry-over from other donors' samples. Both conserved end residues are part of each CDR3. A D gene is named only where the DNA matches it firmly. Some rows have no size entry. The others give once, few or many, or a class for an expanded clone.

cdr3_length,v_call,j_call,clone_size,d_call,cdr3_aa,cdr3_nt
17,TRBV3-1,TRBJ1-5,.,.,CASSQDMVPRGNQPQHF,TGTGCCAGCAGCCAAGATATGGTCCCCAGAGGCAATCAGCCCCAGCATTTT
16,TRBV7-9,TRBJ1-4,many,.,CASSLSLGATNEKLFF,TGTGCCAGCAGCTTAAGCCTGGGGGCAACTAATGAAAAACTGTTTTTT
14,TRBV12-3/TRBV12-4,TRBJ1-1,.,.,CASRKQGGGTEAFF,TGTGCCAGCAGAAAACAGGGAGGGGGCACTGAAGCTTTCTTT
15,TRBV7-6,TRBJ2-2,.,.,CASSRDSYYTGELFF,TGTGCCAGCAGCCGAGACTCCTACTATACCGGGGAGCTGTTTTTT
12,TRBV12-3/TRBV12-4,TRBJ2-7,.,.,CASSLVSYEQYF,TGTGCCAGCAGTTTGGTTTCTTATGAGCAGTACTTC
13,TRBV12-3/TRBV12-4,TRBJ1-1,many,TRBD1,CASSRGTGRNAFF,TGTGCCAGCAGCCGGGGGACAGGGCGGAACGCTTTCTTT
11,TRBV12-3/TRBV12-4,TRBJ1-1,many,.,CANTWGTEAFF,TGTGCCAATACTTGGGGCACTGAAGCTTTCTTT
14,TRBV11-2,TRBJ1-6,.,.,CPSSLDRTNSPLHF,TGTCCCAGCAGCTTAGACAGGACCAATTCACCCCTCCACTTT
14,TRBV29-1,TRBJ2-3,.,.,CSVERMEVADTQYF,TGCAGCGTTGAAAGAATGGAGGTGGCAGATACGCAGTATTTT
16,TRBV25-1,TRBJ2-3,.,.,CASSEVWAMGTDTQYF,TGTGCCAGCAGTGAAGTCTGGGCTATGGGCACAGATACGCAGTATTTT
14,TRBV12-3/TRBV12-4,TRBJ2-1,few,TRBD1,CASTRDRGNNEQFF,TGTGCCAGCACCCGGGACAGGGGGAACAATGAGCAGTTCTTC
18,TRBV7-2,TRBJ1-3,many,.,CASSLAGRQSASGNTIYF,TGTGCCAGCAGCTTAGCGGGCAGACAGTCCGCCTCAGGAAACACCATATATTTT
15,TRBV24-1,TRBJ1-6,many,.,CATSGNRDDNSPLHF,TGTGCCACCAGTGGGAACAGGGACGATAATTCACCCCTCCACTTT
13,TRBV5-1,TRBJ1-1,many,.,CASSLVFFTEAFF,TGCGCCAGCAGCTTGGTGTTTTTCACTGAAGCTTTCTTT
16,TRBV7-9,TRBJ2-1,.,TRBD1,CASSRRRDRGGNEQFF,TGTGCCAGCAGCCGTCGCCGGGACAGGGGAGGCAATGAGCAGTTCTTC
14,TRBV5-1,TRBJ1-2,many,TRBD1,CASSSDRGVNGYTF,TGCGCCAGCAGCTCGGACAGGGGAGTGAATGGCTACACCTTC
14,TRBV6-2/TRBV6-3,TRBJ2-7,many,.,CASSYSGSTHEQYF,TGTGCCAGCAGTTACTCCGGCAGTACCCACGAGCAGTACTTC
14,TRBV7-2,TRBJ2-1,.,TRBD1,CASSFTSGGGEQFF,TGTGCCAGCAGCTTTACTTCAGGGGGCGGAGAGCAGTTCTTC
15,TRBV9,TRBJ2-1,.,.,CASSVAHSSYNEQFF,TGTGCCAGCAGCGTAGCCCATAGTTCCTACAATGAGCAGTTCTTC
16,TRBV19,TRBJ2-2,.,TRBD2,CASRDLAGGNTGELFF,TGTGCCAGCCGAGACTTGGCGGGAGGGAACACCGGGGAGCTGTTTTTT
15,TRBV7-3,TRBJ2-3,.,TRBD1,CASSPGGRNTDTQYF,TGTGCCAGCAGCCCAGGGGGACGGAACACAGATACGCAGTATTTT
15,TRBV6-5,TRBJ2-5,few,TRBD2,CASSYGLAGQETQYF,TGTGCCAGCAGTTATGGACTAGCGGGGCAAGAGACCCAGTACTTC
15,TRBV12-3/TRBV12-4,TRBJ1-4,many,.,CASSTLGATNEKLFF,TGTGCCAGCAGTACCCTGGGGGCAACTAATGAAAAACTGTTTTTT
16,TRBV10-3,TRBJ1-5,many,.,CAISESKGGGNQPQHF,TGTGCCATCAGTGAGTCTAAGGGAGGGGGCAATCAGCCCCAGCATTTT
12,TRBV20-1,TRBJ1-1,many,TRBD1,CSASRTGAEAFF,TGCAGTGCTAGCCGGACAGGGGCTGAAGCTTTCTTT
18,TRBV13,TRBJ2-1,few,TRBD2,CASSLVLAGGRRGNEQFF,TGTGCCAGCAGCTTAGTACTAGCGGGGGGCCGGCGAGGCAATGAGCAGTTCTTC
14,TRBV3-1,TRBJ1-1,.,TRBD1,CASSPRDRGAEAFF,TGTGCCAGCAGCCCCCGGGACAGGGGGGCTGAAGCTTTCTTT
15,TRBV7-2,TRBJ1-1,medium-sized,.,CASSLFKGPNTEAFF,TGTGCCAGCAGCTTATTCAAGGGGCCCAACACTGAAGCTTTCTTT
14,TRBV20-1,TRBJ2-1,.,TRBD2,CSAFGGAGDNEQFF,TGCAGTGCTTTCGGGGGGGCCGGCGACAATGAGCAGTTCTTC
14,TRBV6-5,TRBJ2-7,few,.,CASSYSATAYEQYF,TGTGCCAGCAGTTACTCCGCGACTGCGTACGAGCAGTACTTC
14,TRBV7-2,TRBJ1-1,few,.,CASSFRTSNYEAFF,TGTGCCAGCAGCTTCCGAACGTCCAACTATGAAGCTTTCTTT
14,TRBV12-3/TRBV12-4,TRBJ2-2,.,.,CASSLGRVAGELFF,TGTGCCAGCAGTTTAGGGCGCGTCGCCGGGGAGCTGTTTTTT
15,TRBV6-1,TRBJ2-3,.,.,CASRTAPLYTDTQYF,TGTGCCAGCAGGACGGCCCCGTTATACACAGATACGCAGTATTTT
17,TRBV25-1,TRBJ2-1,many,.,CATAGLGGHLSYNEQFF,TGTGCCACCGCGGGACTTGGGGGCCACCTCTCCTACAATGAGCAGTTCTTC
13,TRBV18,TRBJ2-5,.,TRBD1,CATYRGQGETQYF,TGTGCCACCTACCGGGGACAGGGAGAGACCCAGTACTTC
16,TRBV7-8,TRBJ2-5,few,.,CASTTRFRQLQETQYF,TGTGCCAGCACCACCCGTTTTCGGCAGCTCCAAGAGACCCAGTACTTC
13,TRBV10-3,TRBJ1-5,many,.,CAISVEGAKAQHF,TGTGCCATCAGTGTAGAAGGGGCAAAGGCCCAGCATTTT
14,TRBV9,TRBJ2-7,.,.,CASGRTFNSYEQYF,TGTGCCAGCGGGAGGACCTTTAACTCCTACGAGCAGTACTTC
15,TRBV20-1,TRBJ1-5,many,.,CSASGGGQSNQPQHF,TGCAGTGCTAGTGGGGGCGGACAGAGCAATCAGCCCCAGCATTTT
13,TRBV10-3,TRBJ2-4,.,.,CAISESIENIQYF,TGTGCCATCAGTGAGTCGATAGAAAACATTCAGTACTTC
15,TRBV3-1,TRBJ1-5,few,.,CASSQGGREGQPQHF,TGTGCCAGCAGCCAAGGGGGACGGGAGGGGCAGCCCCAGCATTTT
14,TRBV20-1,TRBJ2-7,few,.,CSADSRGSSYEQYF,TGCAGTGCTGATTCTCGGGGGTCCTCCTACGAGCAGTACTTC
16,TRBV3-1,TRBJ2-3,many,.,CASSPGIAVFTDTQYF,TGTGCCAGCAGCCCAGGGATAGCGGTCTTCACAGATACGCAGTATTTT
15,TRBV5-1,TRBJ1-3,few,TRBD1,CASSLTWTGKGAIYF,TGCGCCAGCAGCCTGACCTGGACAGGAAAGGGAGCCATATATTTT
14,TRBV6-1,TRBJ1-2,.,TRBD1,CASSVGQGLYGYTF,TGTGCCAGCAGTGTGGGACAGGGGTTGTATGGCTACACCTTC
14,TRBV27,TRBJ1-5,many,.,CASSFYQTDQPQHF,TGTGCCAGCAGTTTTTATCAAACCGATCAGCCCCAGCATTTT